This T cell receptor beta chain is from a study of cytomegalovirus exposure and HLA in healthy donors. Overall study results and limits: Most of the CMV-associated TCR beta chains (in a later analysis) appeared to be HLA-restricted. Later analysis reportedly placed an Asian-associated ancestry cluster below the approximately 700-donor mean in N-insertions.

Unmatched junction bases numbered 6, after V lost 5 bases and J lost 5 bases. The CDR3 is 14 residues long. Germline CDR1 SGHTS, CDR2 YDEGEE. With regard to this clone: Its antigen is currently unknown.

Vbeta (60) and Jbeta (13) primers were used in the PCR. Measured with immunoSEQ multiplex PCR; TCRdb has only the in-frame clones, and not every one. The sample contains approximately 150,000 clones, roughly 80% of which appear only once. The TCR was taken from a man aged 40-49 years in good health and CMV-seronegative. Sample: PBMCs. This chain links TRBV5-8 with TRBJ2-5; 10 bases fit TRBD1. The CDR3: CASRRTGGKETQYF. The CDR3 DNA follows: TGTGCCAGCAGGCGGACAGGGGGGAAGGAGACCCAGTACTTC. The full variable domain, in which reference TRBV5-8 and TRBJ2-5 provide the parts outside the CDR3, is EAGVTQSPTHLIKTRGQQATLRCSPISGHTSVYWYQQALGLGLQFLLWYDEGEERNRGNFPPRFSGRQFPNYSSELNVNALELEDSALYLCASRRTGGKETQYFGPGTRLLVL.